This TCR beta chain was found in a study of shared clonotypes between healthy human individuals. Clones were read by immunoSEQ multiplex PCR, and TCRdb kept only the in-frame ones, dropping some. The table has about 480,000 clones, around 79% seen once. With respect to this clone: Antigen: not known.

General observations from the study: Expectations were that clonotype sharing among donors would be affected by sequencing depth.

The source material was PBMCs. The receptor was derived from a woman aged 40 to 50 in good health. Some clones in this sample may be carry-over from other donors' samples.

The CDR3 DNA reads TGTGCCAGCAGTTTTGGGAAGGGCTCCTACAATGAGCAGTTCTTC. Amino acid sequence: CASSFGKGSYNEQFF. The genes are TRBV28 and TRBJ2-1; no clear D. This CDR3 has 15 residues. Trimming took 3 bases from V and 0 from J, leaving 9 bases between them. Germline V CDR1 and CDR2: MDHEN, SYDVKM.